Shown below are 22 T cell receptor beta chains from a single sample sequenced in a study of T cell changes during pregnancy in multiple sclerosis. The protocol was immunoSEQ multiplex PCR, while the TCRdb copy is restricted to in-frame clones and leaves out a portion. Of more than 40,000 clones listed, approximately 94% are singletons. The starting material was CD4+ T cells from peripheral blood mononuclear cells, obtained in the second trimester of pregnancy. These receptors came from a female donor with multiple sclerosis, enrolled in a pregnancy study.

This clone was counted only a few times. V usage is TRBV19 and J usage is TRBJ1-2, with 10 bases lining up with TRBD1. V dropped 4 bases and J dropped 5; count of bases not matched to a gene: 4. This CDR3 contains 14 residues. Germline CDR1 is LNHDA and CDR2 is SQIVND (reference sequence). CDR3 nucleotides: TGTGCCAGTAGTAGCAGACAGGGGGCTTATGGCTACACCTTC. Translated: CASSSRQGAYGYTF.

The chain recombines TRBV7-6 with TRBJ2-7, with a tentative D call TRBD2 (6 bases). The CDR3 runs 18 residues. Germline assignment: CDR1 SGHVS and CDR2 FNYEAQ. Trimming took 0 bases from V and 5 from J, leaving 23 bases between them. The DNA of the CDR3 is TGTGCCAGCAGCTTAGCGGTCGGGTTGGGGGGTGGTATCAACGAGCAGTACTTC. Its protein product is CASSLAVGLGGGINEQYF.

This clone was detected once. The chain uses TRBV6-1 and TRBJ1-2; D may be TRBD1 (6 bases). V shed 0 bases and J shed 0 bases, with 14 bases lying between them. Germline lookup yields CDR1 MNHNS and CDR2 SASEGT. There are 17 residues in the CDR3. CDR3 sequence: CASSEASSWTANYGYTF. The CDR3 DNA sequence: TGTGCCAGCAGTGAAGCCTCTTCATGGACAGCTAACTATGGCTACACCTTC.

The chain carries TRBV4-3 and TRBJ2-3; 9 positions match TRBD2. Looked up from germline, CDR1 is LGHNA and CDR2 is YSLEER. V lost 3 bases to trimming and J lost 2 bases; unmatched junction nucleotides: 6. The CDR3 is 16 amino acids. Here the CDR3 DNA reads TGCGCCAGCAGCCAGAATAGCGGGGGACTCACAGATACGCAGTATTTT. As protein: CASSQNSGGLTDTQYF.

This sequence joins TRBV30 and TRBJ1-1, with D uncertain. CDR1 GTSNPN and CDR2 SVGIG come from the germline V gene (reference sequence). CDR3 length: 12 residues. V was pared by 3 bases and J by 6 bases, with 11 bases between. The DNA for the CDR3 is TGTGCCTGGAGGAGAGGGTCCCCTGAAGCTTTCTTT. It specifies CAWRRGSPEAFF. The complete variable domain, with remaining parts taken from reference TRBV30 and TRBJ1-1, reads SQTIHQWPATLVQPVGSPLSLECTVEGTSNPNLYWYRQAAGRGLQLLFYSVGIGQISSEVPQNLSASRPQDRQFILSSKKLLLSDSGFYLCAWRRGSPEAFFGQGTRLTVV.

J is TRBJ1-4 and V is TRBV5-4; a weak D match, TRBD1 (6 bases). The CDR3 runs to 14 residues. Germline V lookup: CDR1 SGHNT, CDR2 YYREEE (reference sequence). Trimming stripped 4 bases from V and 4 bases from J, with 11 bases between. Here the CDR3 DNA reads TGTGCCAGCAGCACTGGACAGAATAATGAAAAACTGTTTTTT. Protein product: CASSTGQNNEKLFF.

The CDR3 reads CASTRTVTYEQYF. CDR3 DNA: TGTGCCAGCACCCGGACTGTAACCTACGAGCAGTACTTC. The V and J genes are TRBV6-1 and TRBJ2-7, with D tentatively TRBD2 (5 bases). Germline CDR1 reads MNHNS; CDR2 reads SASEGT. The V end lost 7 bases, the J end lost 2 bases, and 12 bases lay between the germline ends. CDR3 length: 13 residues.

This rearrangement joins TRBV7-2 to TRBJ2-3, with 7 bases aligning to TRBD1. Germline CDR1 SGHTA, CDR2 FQGNSA. Trimming at V came to 3 bases and at J to 0 bases, leaving 3 bases not matched to a gene. The CDR3 has 15 amino acids. CDR3 amino acids: CASSFRQGSTDTQYF. The CDR3 DNA sequence: TGTGCCAGCAGCTTTCGACAGGGTAGCACAGATACGCAGTATTTT.

This chain links TRBV7-3 with TRBJ2-3; possibly TRBD1 for D (5 bases). The CDR3 is made up of 15 amino acids. Trimming removed 5 bases at V and 0 bases at J, with 12 bases between. Germline assignment: CDR1 SGHTA and CDR2 FQGTGA. The DNA of the CDR3 is TGTGCCAGCAGCGTCACCAGGGCTAGCACAGATACGCAGTATTTT. Amino acid sequence: CASSVTRASTDTQYF.

The CDR3 loop is CASSAPVGAGLNTEAFF. CDR3 bases: TGTGCCAGCAGTGCCCCCGTGGGGGCCGGTCTGAACACTGAAGCTTTCTTT. The chain combines TRBV6-1 with TRBJ1-1, with a possible D match to TRBD1 (6 bases). CDR3 length: 17 residues. Per the germline V gene, CDR1 is MNHNS and CDR2 is SASEGT. V was shortened by 4 bases and J by 0 bases, with 18 bases between the two germline ends.

V gene TRBV27 combines with J gene TRBJ1-3; the D gene is possibly TRBD1 (6 bases). The CDR3 is 21 residues long. In germline, CDR1 is MNHEY, CDR2 SMNVEV (reference sequence). The V end was cut by 4 bases, the J end by 0 bases, with 28 bases between. The CDR3 bases are TGTGCCAGCAGTTCCCGGTTATTGACAGGAGGTCACAAGAACTCTGGAAACACCATATATTTT. This codes for CASSSRLLTGGHKNSGNTIYF.

The chain uses TRBV10-3 and TRBJ2-3; 7 bases are shared with TRBD1. The CDR3 is made up of 15 amino acids. The V and J ends lost 6 bases and 0 bases, in that order; junction bases with no gene match: 6. Per the germline V gene, CDR1 is ENHRY and CDR2 is SYGVKD. CDR3 in DNA: TGTGCCATCAGCCAGGGGACAGCTAGCACAGATACGCAGTATTTT. Translation: CAISQGTASTDTQYF.

CDR3 region: CASSSGQGGNQPQHF. The DNA of the CDR3 is TGTGCCAGCAGTTCCGGACAGGGAGGTAATCAGCCCCAGCATTTT. V and J are TRBV6-6 and TRBJ1-5, with TRBD1 matching over 8 bases. The V and J ends lost 4 bases and 4 bases, in that order; junction bases with no gene match: 6. CDR1 and CDR2 from the germline V gene are MNHNY and SVGAGI (reference sequence). There are 15 residues in the CDR3.

The rearrangement uses TRBV5-8 and TRBJ2-5, with no clear D. Trimming removed 0 bases at V and 2 bases at J, with 8 bases between. The CDR3 runs to 14 residues. Looked up from germline, CDR1 is SGHTS and CDR2 is YDEGEE. CDR3 DNA sequence: TGTGCCAGCAGCTTGGCGACTTATCAAGAGACCCAGTACTTC. Translation: CASSLATYQETQYF.

The chain has TRBV2 and TRBJ2-3, with D possibly matching TRBD2 (7 bases). The V end lost 3 bases, the J end lost 2 bases, and 12 bases lay between the germline ends. This CDR3 region has 15 residues. Germline values: CDR1 SNHLY, CDR2 FYNNEI. CDR3 DNA: TGTGCCAGCAGTGAGGACGGGGGGCCCACAGATACGCAGTATTTT. It encodes CASSEDGGPTDTQYF.

The chain carries TRBV2 and TRBJ1-5; tentative D call: TRBD1 (5 bases). Germline CDR1 reads SNHLY; CDR2 reads FYNNEI. CDR3 length equals 13 residues. Between the trimmed V and J ends, which lost 7 bases and 7 bases, there was a span of 14 bases. The CDR3 DNA follows: TGTGCCAGCATCAGGGCGGAAGGGCAGCCCCAGCATTTT. Translating gives CASIRAEGQPQHF.

The chain combines TRBV2 with TRBJ1-1, with TRBD1 as a possible D gene (6 bases). This CDR3 spans 13 amino acids. Germline V gene data show CDR1 as SNHLY and CDR2 as FYNNEI. V dropped 7 bases and J dropped 1 base, with 10 bases sitting between them. The CDR3 is CASTSDRNTEAFF. The CDR3 nucleotides are TGTGCCAGCACGTCGGACAGGAACACTGAAGCTTTCTTT.

The V gene is TRBV30, the J gene TRBJ1-2; possibly TRBD1 for D (5 bases). The germline V gene has CDR1 GTSNPN and CDR2 SVGIG (reference sequence). V lost 0 bases to trimming and J lost 0 bases, with 8 bases between them. The CDR3 covers 14 residues. CDR3 loop: CAWSVGEANYGYTF. The CDR3, as DNA: TGTGCCTGGAGTGTAGGGGAAGCTAACTATGGCTACACCTTC.

J is TRBJ2-2 and V is TRBV9, with D perhaps TRBD1 (5 bases). Germline values: CDR1 SGDLS, CDR2 YYNGEE. The CDR3 runs 14 residues. V shed 4 bases and J shed 1 base, with 8 bases lying between them. CDR3 nucleotides: TGTGCCAGCAGCAAAGGGGAGAACACCGGGGAGCTGTTTTTT. It translates to CASSKGENTGELFF.

This clone was observed once. The chain has TRBV19 and TRBJ1-5; D possibly corresponds to TRBD1 (5 bases). Trimming shortened V by 5 bases and J by 0 bases, and 11 bases separated the two germline ends. CDR1 and CDR2 (germline): LNHDA, SQIVND (reference sequence). The CDR3 totals 15 residues. The CDR3 is CASSPDRPSNQPQHF. Written as DNA, the CDR3 is TGTGCCAGTAGTCCCGACAGACCTAGCAATCAGCCCCAGCATTTT. Combining the CDR3 with reference TRBV19 and TRBJ1-5 gives the whole variable domain DGGITQSPKYLFRKEGQNVTLSCEQNLNHDAMYWYRQDPGQGLRLIYYSQIVNDFQKGDIAEGYSVSREKKESFPLTVTSAQKNPTAFYLCASSPDRPSNQPQHFGDGTRLSIL.

This chain links TRBV5-4 with TRBJ2-1; the match to TRBD2 covers 7 bases. This CDR3 comprises 15 residues. Trimming took 1 base from V and 4 from J; bases not matched to a gene: 5. CDR1 is SGHNT and CDR2 is YYREEE in the germline V gene (reference sequence). The chain's CDR3 is CASSLRLAVYNEQFF. The CDR3 DNA sequence: TGTGCCAGCAGCTTGCGGCTAGCGGTTTACAATGAGCAGTTCTTC. The full variable domain, with the rest looked up from reference TRBV5-4 and TRBJ2-1, is ETGVTQSPTHLIKTRGQQVTLRCSSQSGHNTVSWYQQALGQGPQFIFQYYREEENGRGNFPPRFSGLQFPNYSSELNVNALELDDSALYLCASSLRLAVYNEQFFGPGTRLTVL.

The rearrangement links TRBV28 to TRBJ1-4, with 10 bases fitting TRBD1. This CDR3 region has 15 residues. CDR1 MDHEN and CDR2 SYDVKM come from the germline V gene. Losses at the gene ends were 4 bases for V and 5 bases for J; bases not matched to a gene: 4. CDR3 sequence reads: CASSSSGQGNEKLFF. The CDR3 DNA is TGTGCCAGCAGTTCGTCGGGACAGGGGAATGAAAAACTGTTTTTT.